These 3 T cell receptor beta chains originate from one sample sequenced in a study of T cells in Graves' hyperthyroidism and ophthalmopathy. Amplification of TCR beta CDR3 regions was performed using RNA transcripts as template. A first-round RT-PCR of the TCR CDR3 used the HTBI primer set. TCRdb reprocessed the multiplex PCR reads with MiXCR, giving one entry per CDR3 protein. Among 350,000 to 400,000 distinct CDR3 sequences listed, 14% to 15% were seen once. The sample taken for sequencing was blood. These TCRs come from a woman aged 30 to 39 with Graves' hyperthyroidism.

In its sample, this clonotype was seen many times. The rearrangement uses TRBV20-1 and TRBJ2-2, with 8 bases lining up with TRBD1. The J segment lost 7 bases and the V segment lost 2 bases, leaving 6 bases of the junction unmatched. CDR1 and CDR2 from the germline V gene are DFQATT and SNEGSKA (reference sequence). There are 14 residues in the CDR3. CDR3 sequence: CSARPTGVDGELFF. Here the CDR3 DNA reads TGCAGTGCTAGACCGACAGGGGTGGACGGGGAGCTGTTTTTT.

In its sample, this clonotype was seen many times. V and J are TRBV2 and TRBJ2-1, with TRBD2 matching 7 bases. This CDR3 has 15 residues. Looked up from germline, CDR1 is SNHLY and CDR2 is FYNNEI. The V segment lost 6 bases and the J segment 4 bases; nucleotides outside the gene matches: 9. The CDR3 sequence is CASRGASGAYNEQFF. CDR3 DNA sequence: TGTGCCAGCAGGGGAGCTAGCGGAGCTTACAATGAGCAGTTCTTC.

The table lists this clonotype with many counts. The chain combines TRBV7-2 with TRBJ1-5; D remains unclear. The CDR3 consists of 15 residues. V gave up 4 bases and J gave up 0 bases, with 10 bases separating them. Germline values: CDR1 SGHTA, CDR2 FQGNSA. The CDR3 DNA reads TGTGCCAGCAGCTCATACGGGGATAGCAATCAGCCCCAGCATTTT. Its protein product is CASSSYGDSNQPQHF.